This TCR beta chain was identified during a study of CD8+ T cells in alopecia areata. Study observations and caveats: Scalp clonality and expanded CD8+ clones among the top 100 were significantly decreased by tofacitinib.

Treatment reported: oral pan-JAK inhibitor, 5-10 mg twice daily. The germline gives CDR1 WNHNN, CDR2 SYGVQD (reference sequence). This CDR3 has 15 residues. V dropped 0 bases and J dropped 1 base, with 9 bases sitting between them. A note on this clone: Its target is not known.

Isolated RNA was reverse transcribed into cDNA used as the sequencing template. The data were produced by immunoSEQ multiplex PCR, yet TCRdb's version contains in-frame clones alone and is incomplete. The table has more than 130,000 clones, roughly 80% seen once. This chain links TRBV10-1 with TRBJ2-5, with a tentative D call TRBD2 (5 bases). This TCR came from a human donor with alopecia areata. The source material was CD8+ T cells sorted from blood, sampled at week 4, from a patient treated with tofacitinib. The CDR3 bases are TGCGCCAGCAGTGAGTCGAGGGAAGTCCAAGAGACCCAGTACTTC. The encoded protein is CASSESREVQETQYF.